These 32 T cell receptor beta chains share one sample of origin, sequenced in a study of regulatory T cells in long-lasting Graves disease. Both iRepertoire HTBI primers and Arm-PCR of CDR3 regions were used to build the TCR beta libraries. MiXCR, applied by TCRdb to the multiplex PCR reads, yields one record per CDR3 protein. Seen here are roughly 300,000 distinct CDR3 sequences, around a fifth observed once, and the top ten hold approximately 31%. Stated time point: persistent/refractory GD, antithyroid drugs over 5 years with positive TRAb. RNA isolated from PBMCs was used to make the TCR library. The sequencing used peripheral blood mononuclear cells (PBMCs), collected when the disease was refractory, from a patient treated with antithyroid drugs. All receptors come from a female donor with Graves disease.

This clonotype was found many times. In DNA form, the CDR3 reads TGTGCCAGCAGAATCACAGGGGGCGATGAAAAACTGTTTTTT. Residues: CASRITGGDEKLFF. This chain links TRBV3-1 with TRBJ1-4; 9 nucleotides line up with TRBD1. The CDR3 covers 14 residues. J was trimmed by 6 bases and V by 6 bases; bases with no gene match: 5. Germline loops: CDR1 LGHDT, CDR2 YNNKEL (reference sequence).

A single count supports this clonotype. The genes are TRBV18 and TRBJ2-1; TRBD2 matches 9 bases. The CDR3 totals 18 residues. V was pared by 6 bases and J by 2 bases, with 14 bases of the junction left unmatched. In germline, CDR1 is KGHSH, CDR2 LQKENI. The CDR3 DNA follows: TGTGCCAGCTCCCGGGGTAGCGGGAGAGGGGGGACCTACAATGAGCAGTTCTTC. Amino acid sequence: CASSRGSGRGGTYNEQFF. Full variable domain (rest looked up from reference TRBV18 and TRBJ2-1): NAGVMQNPRHLVRRRGQEARLRCSPMKGHSHVYWYRQLPEEGLKFMVYLQKENIIDESGMPKERFSAEFPKEGPSILRIQQVVRGDSAAYFCASSRGSGRGGTYNEQFFGPGTRLTVL.

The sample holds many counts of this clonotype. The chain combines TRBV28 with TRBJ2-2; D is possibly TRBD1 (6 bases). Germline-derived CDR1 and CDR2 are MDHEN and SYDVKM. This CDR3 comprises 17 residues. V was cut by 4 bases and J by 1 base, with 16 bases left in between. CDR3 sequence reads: CASSYPQGHGNTGELFF. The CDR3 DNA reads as TGTGCCAGCAGTTACCCCCAGGGGCACGGGAACACCGGGGAGCTGTTTTTT.

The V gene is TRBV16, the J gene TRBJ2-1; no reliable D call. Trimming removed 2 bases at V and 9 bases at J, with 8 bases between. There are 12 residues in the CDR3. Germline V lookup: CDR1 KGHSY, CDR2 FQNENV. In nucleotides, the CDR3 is TGTGCCAGCAGCCAAACTCGTAGTGAGCAGTTCTTC. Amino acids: CASSQTRSEQFF.

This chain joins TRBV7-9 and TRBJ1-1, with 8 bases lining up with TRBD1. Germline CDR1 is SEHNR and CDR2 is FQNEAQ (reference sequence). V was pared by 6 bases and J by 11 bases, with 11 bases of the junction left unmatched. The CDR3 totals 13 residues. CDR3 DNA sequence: TGTGCCAGCAGAGGACAGGGAGGGGATCGGGCTTTCTTT. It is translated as CASRGQGGDRAFF.

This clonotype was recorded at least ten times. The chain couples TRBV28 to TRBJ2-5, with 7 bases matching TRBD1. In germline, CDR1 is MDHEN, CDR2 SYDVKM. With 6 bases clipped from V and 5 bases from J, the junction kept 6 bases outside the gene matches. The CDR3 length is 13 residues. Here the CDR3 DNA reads TGTGCCAGCAGACGACAGGGAAGGGAGACCCAGTACTTC. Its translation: CASRRQGRETQYF.

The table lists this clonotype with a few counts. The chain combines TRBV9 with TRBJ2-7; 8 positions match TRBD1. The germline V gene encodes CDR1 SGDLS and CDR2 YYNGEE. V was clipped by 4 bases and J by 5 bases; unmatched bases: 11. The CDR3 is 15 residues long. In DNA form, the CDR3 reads TGTGCCAGCAGCAGACAACCGGGACAGGCAGACGAGCAGTACTTC. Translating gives CASSRQPGQADEQYF.

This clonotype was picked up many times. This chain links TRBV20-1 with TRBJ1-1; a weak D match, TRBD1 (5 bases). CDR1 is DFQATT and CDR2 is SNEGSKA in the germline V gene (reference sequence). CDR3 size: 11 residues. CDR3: CSTSQGKGAFF. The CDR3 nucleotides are TGCAGCACTTCCCAGGGTAAAGGAGCTTTCTTT.

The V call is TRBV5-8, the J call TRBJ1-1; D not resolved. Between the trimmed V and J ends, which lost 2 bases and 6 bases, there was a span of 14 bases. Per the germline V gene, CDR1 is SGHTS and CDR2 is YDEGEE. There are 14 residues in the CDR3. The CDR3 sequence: CASSFGLRAAEAFF. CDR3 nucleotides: TGTGCCAGCAGCTTCGGTCTTCGCGCCGCTGAAGCTTTCTTT.

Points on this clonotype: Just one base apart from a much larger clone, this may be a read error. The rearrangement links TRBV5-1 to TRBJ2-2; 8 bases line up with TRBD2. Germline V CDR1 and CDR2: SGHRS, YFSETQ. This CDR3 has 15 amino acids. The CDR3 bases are TGCGCCAACAGCGCGGGACTAGCGAACACCGGGGAGCTGTTTTTT. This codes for CANSAGLANTGELFF.

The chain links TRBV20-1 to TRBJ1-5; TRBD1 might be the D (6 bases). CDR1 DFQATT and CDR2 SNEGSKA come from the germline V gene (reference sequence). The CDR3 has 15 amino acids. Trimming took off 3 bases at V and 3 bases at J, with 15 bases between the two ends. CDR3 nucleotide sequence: TGCAGTGCTAGGGTGGTTGGGGGCCTCAATCAGCCCCAGCATTTT. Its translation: CSARVVGGLNQPQHF.

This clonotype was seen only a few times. The CDR3 sequence is CASSQGLGRPTGELFF. As DNA, the CDR3 is TGTGCCAGCAGCCAAGGGCTCGGCAGACCCACCGGGGAGCTGTTTTTT. The chain uses TRBV14 and TRBJ2-2; D ambiguous. The CDR3 spans 16 residues. The V end lost 1 base, the J end lost 4 bases, and 13 bases lay between the germline ends. The germline V gene has CDR1 SGHDN and CDR2 FVKESK.

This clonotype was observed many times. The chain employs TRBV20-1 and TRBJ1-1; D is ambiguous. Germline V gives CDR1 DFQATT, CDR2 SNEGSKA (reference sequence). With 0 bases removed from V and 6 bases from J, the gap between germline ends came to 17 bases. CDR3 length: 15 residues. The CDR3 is CSARDPMNGWAEAFF. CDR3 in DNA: TGCAGTGCTAGAGATCCAATGAATGGGTGGGCTGAAGCTTTCTTT.

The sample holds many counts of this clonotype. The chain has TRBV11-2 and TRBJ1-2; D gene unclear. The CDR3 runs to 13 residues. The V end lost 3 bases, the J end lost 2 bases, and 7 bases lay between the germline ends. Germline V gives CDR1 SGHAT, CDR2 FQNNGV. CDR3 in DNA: TGTGCCAGCAGCTTCAATCAGAACTATGGCTACACCTTC. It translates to CASSFNQNYGYTF.

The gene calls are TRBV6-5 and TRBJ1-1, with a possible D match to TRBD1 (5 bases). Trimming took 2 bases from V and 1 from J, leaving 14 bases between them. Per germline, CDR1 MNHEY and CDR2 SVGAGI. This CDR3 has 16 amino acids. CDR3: CASSYSGGGGNTEAFF. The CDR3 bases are TGTGCCAGCAGTTACAGCGGGGGGGGGGGGAACACTGAAGCTTTCTTT.

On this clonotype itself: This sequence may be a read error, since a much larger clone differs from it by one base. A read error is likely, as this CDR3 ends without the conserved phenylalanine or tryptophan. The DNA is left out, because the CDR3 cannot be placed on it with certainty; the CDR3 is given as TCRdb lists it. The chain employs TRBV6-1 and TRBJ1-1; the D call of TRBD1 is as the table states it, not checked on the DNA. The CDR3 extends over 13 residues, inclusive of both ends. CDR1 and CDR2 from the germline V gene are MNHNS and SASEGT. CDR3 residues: CASSLTGNSRTFS.

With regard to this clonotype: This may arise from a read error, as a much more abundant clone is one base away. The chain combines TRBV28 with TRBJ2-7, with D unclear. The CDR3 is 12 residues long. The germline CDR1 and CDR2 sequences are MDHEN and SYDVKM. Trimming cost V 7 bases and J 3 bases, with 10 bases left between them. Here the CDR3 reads CASTSYGYEQYF. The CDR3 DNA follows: TGTGCCAGCACGTCGTACGGCTACGAGCAGTACTTC.

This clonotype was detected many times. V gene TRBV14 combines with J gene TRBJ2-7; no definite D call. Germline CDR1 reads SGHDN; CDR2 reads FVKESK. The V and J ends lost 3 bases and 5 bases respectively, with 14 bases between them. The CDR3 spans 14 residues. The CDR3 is CASSHRADLHEQYF. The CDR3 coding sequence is TGTGCCAGCAGCCATCGGGCGGACCTACACGAGCAGTACTTC.

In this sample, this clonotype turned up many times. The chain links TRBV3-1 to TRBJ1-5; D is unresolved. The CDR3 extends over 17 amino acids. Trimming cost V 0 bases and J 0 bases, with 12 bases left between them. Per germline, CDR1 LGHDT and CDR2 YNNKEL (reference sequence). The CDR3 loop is CASSQDGPTNSNQPQHF. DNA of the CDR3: TGTGCCAGCAGCCAAGATGGGCCAACTAATAGCAATCAGCCCCAGCATTTT. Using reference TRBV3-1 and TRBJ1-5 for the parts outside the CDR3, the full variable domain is DTAVSQTPKYLVTQMGNDKSIKCEQNLGHDTMYWYKQDSKKFLKIMFSYNNKELIINETVPNRFSPKSPDKAHLNLHINSLELGDSAVYFCASSQDGPTNSNQPQHFGDGTRLSIL.

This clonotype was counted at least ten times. CDR3 loop: CASRVGLAGTGELFF. CDR3 nucleotide sequence: TGTGCCAGCAGGGTGGGACTAGCGGGCACCGGGGAGCTGTTTTTT. This chain links TRBV7-2 with TRBJ2-2; the match to TRBD2 covers 12 bases. In germline, CDR1 is SGHTA, CDR2 FQGNSA. There are 15 residues in the CDR3. The trim removed 6 bases at V and 4 bases at J, leaving 3 bases unmatched. The full variable domain, with the rest looked up from reference TRBV7-2 and TRBJ2-2, is GAGVSQSPSNKVTEKGKDVELRCDPISGHTALYWYRQSLGQGLEFLIYFQGNSAPDKSGLPSDRFSAERTGGSVSTLTIQRTQQEDSAVYLCASRVGLAGTGELFFGEGSRLTVL.

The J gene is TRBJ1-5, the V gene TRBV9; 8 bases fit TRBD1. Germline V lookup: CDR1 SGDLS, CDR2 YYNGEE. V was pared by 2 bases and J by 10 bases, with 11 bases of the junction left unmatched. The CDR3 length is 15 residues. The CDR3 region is CASSVLGEQGVPQHF. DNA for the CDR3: TGTGCCAGCAGCGTTCTAGGGGAACAGGGGGTTCCCCAGCATTTT.

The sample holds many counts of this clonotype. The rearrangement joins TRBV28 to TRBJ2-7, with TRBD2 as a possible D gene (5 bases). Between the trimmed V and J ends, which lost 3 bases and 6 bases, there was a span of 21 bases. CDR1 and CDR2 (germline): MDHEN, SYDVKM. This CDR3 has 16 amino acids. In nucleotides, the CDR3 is TGTGCCAGCAGTTTGGGGAGTTTACTTTTCCCCGGCGAGCAGTACTTC. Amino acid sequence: CASSLGSLLFPGEQYF.

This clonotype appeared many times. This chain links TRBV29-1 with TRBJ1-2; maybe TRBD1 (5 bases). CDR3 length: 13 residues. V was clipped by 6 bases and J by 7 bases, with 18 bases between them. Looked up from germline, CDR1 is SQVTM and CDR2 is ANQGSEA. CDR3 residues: CSVGTLLTSGYTF. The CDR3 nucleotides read TGCAGCGTGGGGACGTTACTGACAAGTGGCTACACCTTC.

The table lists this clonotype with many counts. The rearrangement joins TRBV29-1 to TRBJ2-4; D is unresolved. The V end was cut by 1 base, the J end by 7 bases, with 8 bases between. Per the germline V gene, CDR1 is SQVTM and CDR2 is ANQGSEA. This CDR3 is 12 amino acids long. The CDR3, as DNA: TGCAGCGTTGAAGCCACCAGCAACATTCAGTACTTC. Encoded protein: CSVEATSNIQYF.

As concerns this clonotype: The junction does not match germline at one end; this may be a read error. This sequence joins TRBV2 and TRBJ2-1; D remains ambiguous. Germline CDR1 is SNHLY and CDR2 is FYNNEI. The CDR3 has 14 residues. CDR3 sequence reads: CASSLGSAYDEQFF. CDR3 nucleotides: TGTGCCAGCAGCCTTGGTTCAGCCTACGATGAGCAGTTCTTC.

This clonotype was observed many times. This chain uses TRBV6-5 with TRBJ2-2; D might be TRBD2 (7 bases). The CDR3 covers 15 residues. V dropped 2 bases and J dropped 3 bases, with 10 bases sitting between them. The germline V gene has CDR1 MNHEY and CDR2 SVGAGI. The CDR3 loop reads CASSYGGAYTGELFF. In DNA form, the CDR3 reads TGTGCCAGCAGTTACGGGGGGGCTTACACCGGGGAGCTGTTTTTT.

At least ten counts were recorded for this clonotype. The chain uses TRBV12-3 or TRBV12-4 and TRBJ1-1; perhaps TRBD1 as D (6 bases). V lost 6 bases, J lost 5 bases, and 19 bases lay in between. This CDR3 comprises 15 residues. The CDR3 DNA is TGTGCCAGCAGCCTCGTTAGGGGGGGGGGAACTGAAGCTTTCTTT. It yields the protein CASSLVRGGGTEAFF.

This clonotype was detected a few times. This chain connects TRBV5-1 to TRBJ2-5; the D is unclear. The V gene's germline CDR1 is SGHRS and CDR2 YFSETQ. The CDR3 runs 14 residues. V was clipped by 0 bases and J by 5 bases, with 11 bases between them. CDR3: CASSLGRHGETQYF. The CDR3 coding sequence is TGCGCCAGCAGCTTGGGTCGGCACGGCGAGACCCAGTACTTC. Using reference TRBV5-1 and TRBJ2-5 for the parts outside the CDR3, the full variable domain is KAGVTQTPRYLIKTRGQQVTLSCSPISGHRSVSWYQQTPGQGLQFLFEYFSETQRNKGNFPGRFSGRQFSNSRSEMNVSTLELGDSALYLCASSLGRHGETQYFGPGTRLLVL.

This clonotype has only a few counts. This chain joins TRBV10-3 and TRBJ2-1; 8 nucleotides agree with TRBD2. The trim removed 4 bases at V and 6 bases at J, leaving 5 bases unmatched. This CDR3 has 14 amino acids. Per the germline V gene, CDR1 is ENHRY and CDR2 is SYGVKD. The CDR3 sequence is CAISVPGGGNEQFF. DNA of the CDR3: TGTGCCATCAGTGTCCCGGGAGGGGGCAATGAGCAGTTCTTC.

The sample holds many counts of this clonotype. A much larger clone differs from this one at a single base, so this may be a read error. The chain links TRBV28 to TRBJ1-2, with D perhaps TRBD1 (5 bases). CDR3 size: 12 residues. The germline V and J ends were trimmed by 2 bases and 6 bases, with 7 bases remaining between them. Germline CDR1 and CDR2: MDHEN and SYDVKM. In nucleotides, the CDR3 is TGTGCCAGCAGTTTAAAGGGGAATGGCTACACCTTC. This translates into CASSLKGNGYTF.

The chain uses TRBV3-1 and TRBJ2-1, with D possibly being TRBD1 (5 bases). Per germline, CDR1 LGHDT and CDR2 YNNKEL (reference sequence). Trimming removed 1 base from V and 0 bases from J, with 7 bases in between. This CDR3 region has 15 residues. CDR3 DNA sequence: TGTGCCAGCAGCCAAGCCAGGGTCTCCTACAATGAGCAGTTCTTC. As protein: CASSQARVSYNEQFF.

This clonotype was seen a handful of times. The CDR3 here is CASSPGLAGPWGPGELFF. Here the CDR3 DNA reads TGTGCCAGCAGTCCGGGACTAGCGGGACCCTGGGGACCCGGGGAGCTGTTTTTT. The chain carries TRBV27 and TRBJ2-2; 13 nucleotides align to TRBD2. J lost 6 bases, V lost 5 bases, and 12 bases had no gene match. Germline-derived CDR1 and CDR2 are MNHEY and SMNVEV (reference sequence). This CDR3 is 18 amino acids long.